Presented here are 16 T cell receptor beta chains from one specimen sequenced in a study of T-cell reconstitution after alpha-beta-depleted transplantation in children. During its preparation, the TCRbeta library received unique molecular identifiers. From the PCR reads, TCRdb called clonotypes with MiXCR, one entry per CDR3 protein. The sample has hundreds of thousands of distinct CDR3 sequences; roughly 26% are singletons. The material sequenced was PBMCs, taken before TCRalphabeta/CD19-depleted stem cell transplant. The receptors were gathered from a girl aged 2 to 9 with Fanconi anemia, due to receive a stem cell transplant.

V usage is TRBV20-1 and J usage is TRBJ1-2; tentative D call: TRBD1 (5 bases). CDR3 length: 10 residues. CDR1 is DFQATT and CDR2 is SNEGSKA in the germline V gene (reference sequence). V was trimmed by 7 bases and J by 8 bases, leaving 11 bases between them. The CDR3 here is CSGGGRGYTF. CDR3 DNA: TGCAGTGGGGGGGGAAGGGGCTACACCTTC.

This clonotype was found many times. The chain employs TRBV15 and TRBJ1-5, with TRBD1 as a possible D gene (5 bases). The CDR3 length is 14 residues. Per germline, CDR1 LNHNV and CDR2 YYDKDF (reference sequence). Trimming pared 4 bases from V and 6 bases from J, leaving 13 bases between. CDR3 protein: CATSNTGGVQPQHF. The CDR3 DNA follows: TGTGCCACCAGCAACACAGGCGGGGTTCAGCCCCAGCATTTT.

This chain links TRBV7-7 with TRBJ2-1; 9 nucleotides match TRBD2. V lost 1 base and J lost 9; bases outside the gene matches: 7. From germline, CDR1 is SSHAT and CDR2 FNYEAQ (reference sequence). CDR3 length: 15 residues. In nucleotides, the CDR3 is TGTGCCAGCAGCTTAGAGGCACTAGCGGGTACTGAGCAGTTCTTC. Translated: CASSLEALAGTEQFF. Filled out from reference TRBV7-7 and TRBJ2-1, the complete variable domain reads GAGVSQSPRYKVTKRGQDVTLRCDPISSHATLYWYQQALGQGPEFLTYFNYEAQPDKSGLPSDRFSAERPEGSISTLTIQRTEQRDSAMYRCASSLEALAGTEQFFGPGTRLTVL.

This clonotype has at least ten counts. The chain uses TRBV12-3 or TRBV12-4 and TRBJ1-1; TRBD1 is a possible D gene (5 bases). Between the trimmed V and J ends, which lost 6 bases and 6 bases, there was a span of 14 bases. CDR3 length equals 13 residues. The CDR3: CASSEQEAAEAFF. The CDR3 DNA is TGTGCCAGCAGCGAACAGGAGGCGGCTGAAGCTTTCTTT.

This clonotype was counted at least ten times. In nucleotides, the CDR3 is TGTGCCAGCAGTTTCTCCTCTGGGGCCAACGTCCTGACTTTC. It is translated as CASSFSSGANVLTF. The chain carries TRBV28 and TRBJ2-6; D is unresolved. The CDR3 consists of 14 residues. V lost 3 bases and J 0 bases, leaving 3 bases between the germline ends. Germline CDR1 is MDHEN and CDR2 is SYDVKM.

This clonotype came up many times. V usage is TRBV29-1 and J usage is TRBJ2-5, with a tentative D call TRBD1 (5 bases). The CDR3 spans 15 residues. Germline CDR1 reads SQVTM; CDR2 reads ANQGSEA. V lost 4 bases, J lost 4 bases, and 19 bases lay in between. DNA of the CDR3: TGCAGCGTTGCCCTCAAGGGGAAACCCTTAGAGACCCAGTACTTC. Protein product: CSVALKGKPLETQYF.

There are many counts of this clonotype. The genes are TRBV6-1 and TRBJ1-2; tentatively, D is TRBD1 (5 bases). Trimming left V 2 bases short and J 7 bases short, with 14 bases between. Germline CDR1 and CDR2: MNHNS and SASEGT. The CDR3 is 14 amino acids. The CDR3 DNA is TGTGCCAGCAGTGAAAGGGGCAGCTGGGGTGGCTACACCTTC. Protein: CASSERGSWGGYTF.

This clonotype was detected many times. J is TRBJ2-5 and V is TRBV12-3 or TRBV12-4, with TRBD2 matching 9 bases. The CDR3 has 16 residues. Trimming removed 5 bases from V and 5 bases from J; junction bases left unmatched: 12. The CDR3 region is CASSPYSGSSDETQYF. The CDR3 region has the DNA TGTGCCAGCAGTCCCTATAGCGGGAGTAGTGATGAGACCCAGTACTTC.

This chain joins TRBV20-1 and TRBJ2-7; 8 nucleotides agree with TRBD2. Germline CDR1 DFQATT, CDR2 SNEGSKA (reference sequence). This CDR3 has 18 amino acids. V was pared by 3 bases and J by 0 bases, with 16 bases of the junction left unmatched. CDR3 sequence: CSARDPVMEAGGSYEQYF. The CDR3 region has the DNA TGCAGTGCTAGGGATCCGGTTATGGAGGCGGGGGGCTCCTACGAGCAGTACTTC.

In this sample, this clonotype turned up a few times. The chain is built from TRBV2 and TRBJ2-1, with 9 bases matching TRBD1. The CDR3 has 14 residues. Germline loops: CDR1 SNHLY, CDR2 FYNNEI. Trimming took 3 bases from V and 8 from J; bases not matched to a gene: 5. The chain's CDR3 is CASSEDRGNDEQFF. DNA for the CDR3: TGTGCCAGCAGTGAGGACAGGGGTAACGATGAGCAGTTCTTC.

This clonotype was counted only a few times. The J gene is TRBJ2-1, the V gene TRBV11-2; D possibly uses TRBD1 or TRBD2 (5 bases each). The V end lost 5 bases, the J end lost 0 bases, and 14 bases lay between the germline ends. The CDR3 has 16 amino acids. The germline V gene encodes CDR1 SGHAT and CDR2 FQNNGV. The CDR3 region has the DNA TGTGCCAGCAGCACTCTTCGGGGCGGCTCCTACAATGAGCAGTTCTTC. Protein: CASSTLRGGSYNEQFF. The whole variable domain, filled in from reference TRBV11-2 and TRBJ2-1, reads EAGVAQSPRYKIIEKRQSVAFWCNPISGHATLYWYQQILGQGPKLLIQFQNNGVVDDSQLPKDRFSAERLKGVDSTLKIQPAKLEDSAVYLCASSTLRGGSYNEQFFGPGTRLTVL.

J is TRBJ2-5 and V is TRBV20-1, with D unresolved. CDR3 length: 11 amino acids. Germline values: CDR1 DFQATT, CDR2 SNEGSKA (reference sequence). The V and J ends lost 6 bases and 4 bases respectively, with 9 bases between them. The chain's CDR3 is CSARLTETQYF. The CDR3 DNA reads as TGCAGTGCCAGGCTCACAGAGACCCAGTACTTC.

This clonotype has a count of ten or more. The CDR3 here is CASSPPGLGFPDTQYF. CDR3 DNA sequence: TGTGCCAGCAGTCCCCCGGGACTAGGATTCCCAGATACGCAGTATTTT. The genes are TRBV12-3 or TRBV12-4 and TRBJ2-3; 8 bases map to TRBD2. V lost 5 bases and J lost 4; bases outside the gene matches: 11. CDR3 size: 16 residues.

This clonotype has more than one count but fewer than ten. A much larger clone sits a single nucleotide away, making a read error possible. V is TRBV29-1 and J is TRBJ1-4, with D tentatively TRBD1 (5 bases). CDR3 length equals 11 residues. Trimming took off 4 bases at V and 5 bases at J, with 5 bases between the two ends. Germline CDR1 is SQVTM and CDR2 is ANQGSEA. This CDR3 is CSVAGNEKLFF. The CDR3 bases are TGCAGCGTTGCAGGGAATGAAAAACTGTTTTTT.

J is TRBJ2-2 and V is TRBV7-3; D gene ambiguous. The V and J ends lost 5 bases and 5 bases respectively, with 12 bases between them. There are 14 residues in the CDR3. Germline CDR1 is SGHTA and CDR2 is FQGTGA. In DNA form, the CDR3 reads TGTGCCAGCAGCAACCGCGGTCCTACCGGGGAGCTGTTTTTT. Its translation is CASSNRGPTGELFF.

The genes are TRBV20-1 and TRBJ2-5; the D gene is possibly TRBD1 (6 bases). CDR1 and CDR2 from the germline V gene are DFQATT and SNEGSKA (reference sequence). V lost 1 base, J lost 5 bases, and 17 bases lay in between. This CDR3 contains 15 residues. CDR3 DNA sequence: TGCAGTGCTAGAGTGGGGACAATAAGGAGGGAGACCCAGTACTTC. It yields the protein CSARVGTIRRETQYF.